These T cell receptor delta chains were read from a single sample in a study of Vδ1+ human thymocytes. TCRdb redid clone calling on the multiplex PCR reads using CATT. The sample has about 75,000 delta-chain clones, about 35% seen once. Sequencing was carried out using Vdelta1+ gamma-delta thymocytes from the thymus. The receptors come from a boy less than two years old who had congenital heart surgery. Each CDR3 is given with its conserved first and last residue. A D gene is named only where the DNA matches it firmly. Clone sizes are given selectively: once, few, many, or a class where the clone is expanded.

j_gene,abundance,d_gene,v_gene,CDR3aa,CDR3nt
TRDJ1,-,-,TRDV1,CALGEPWGPTDGREGYYTDKLIF,TGTGCTCTTGGGGAACCGTGGGGTCCTACAGACGGACGGGAGGGATATTACACCGATAAACTCATCTTT
TRDJ1,few,-,TRDV1,CALGEWRLPSRLGGKLIF,TGTGCTCTTGGGGAATGGCGCCTTCCCAGTCGGCTGGGGGGTAAACTCATCTTT
TRDJ1,few,-,TRDV1,CALATPTASLILHTDKLIF,TGTGCTCTTGCAACTCCTACCGCCTCCCTGATACTTCACACCGATAAACTCATCTTT
TRDJ1,-,-,TRDV1,CALGEQPCVGQPDTDKLIF,TGTGCTCTTGGGGAACAACCTTGCGTGGGGCAACCAGACACCGATAAACTCATCTTT
TRDJ1,-,TRDD2,TRDV1,CALGDPRPSYLLGIRYTDKLIF,TGTGCTCTTGGGGACCCGCGGCCTTCCTACCTACTGGGGATCCGGTACACCGATAAACTCATCTTT
TRDJ1,few,TRDD3,TRDV1,CALGSVAFPILQLGGKLIF,TGTGCTCTTGGGTCCGTGGCCTTCCCCATACTTCAACTGGGGGGTAAACTCATCTTT
TRDJ1,-,TRDD2,TRDV1,CALAPSYRGMNPKYTDKLIF,TGTGCTCTTGCCCCTTCCTACCGGGGGATGAACCCTAAATACACCGATAAACTCATCTTT
TRDJ1,few,TRDD3,TRDV1,CALGPDSAYWGIEYTDKLIF,TGTGCTCTTGGGCCAGATTCCGCGTACTGGGGGATTGAGTACACCGATAAACTCATCTTT
TRDJ1,once,TRDD3,TRDV1,CALGELPSRTGGFDKLIF,TGTGCTCTTGGGGAACTTCCCTCTCGTACTGGGGGATTCGATAAACTCATCTTT
TRDJ1,-,TRDD3,TRDV1,CALGERIKVPRIRSKLIF,TGTGCTCTTGGGGAACGGATTAAGGTCCCGCGGATACGGAGTAAACTCATCTTT
TRDJ1,-,-,TRDV2,CATFGAFTSSHADKLIF,TGTGCCACGTTTGGGGCTTTCACTTCGAGTCACGCCGATAAACTCATCTTT
TRDJ1,-,TRDD3,TRDV1,CALGEPPLLGPGGWYPDKLIF,TGTGCTCTTGGGGAACCCCCGCTTCTGGGGCCTGGGGGATGGTATCCCGATAAACTCATCTTT
TRDJ1,-,TRDD3,TRDV1,CALGERFLHRLLGDTTDKLIF,TGTGCTCTTGGGGAACGGTTCCTACATAGATTACTGGGGGATACCACCGATAAACTCATCTTT
TRDJ1,-,-,TRDV1,CALGDRLRIDKLIF,TGTGCTCTTGGGGACCGCCTTCGTATCGATAAACTCATCTTT
TRDJ1,-,-,TRDV1,CALGGGLPGRYTDKLIF,TGTGCTCTTGGGGGGGGGCTTCCGGGGAGGTACACCGATAAACTCATCTTT